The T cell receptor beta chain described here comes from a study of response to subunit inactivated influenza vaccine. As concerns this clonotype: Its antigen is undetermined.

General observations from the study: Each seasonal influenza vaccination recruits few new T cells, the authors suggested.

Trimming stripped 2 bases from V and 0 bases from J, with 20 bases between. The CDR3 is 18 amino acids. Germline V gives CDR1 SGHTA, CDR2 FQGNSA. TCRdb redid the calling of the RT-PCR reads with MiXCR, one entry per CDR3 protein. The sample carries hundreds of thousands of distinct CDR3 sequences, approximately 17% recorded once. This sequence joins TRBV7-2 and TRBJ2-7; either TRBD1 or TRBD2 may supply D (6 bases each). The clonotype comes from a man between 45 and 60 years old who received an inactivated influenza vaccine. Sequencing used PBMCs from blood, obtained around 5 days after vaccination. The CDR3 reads CASSLSAGDGRVSYEQYF. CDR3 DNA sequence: TGTGCCAGCAGCTTATCGGCAGGGGACGGGAGAGTCTCCTACGAGCAGTACTTC.